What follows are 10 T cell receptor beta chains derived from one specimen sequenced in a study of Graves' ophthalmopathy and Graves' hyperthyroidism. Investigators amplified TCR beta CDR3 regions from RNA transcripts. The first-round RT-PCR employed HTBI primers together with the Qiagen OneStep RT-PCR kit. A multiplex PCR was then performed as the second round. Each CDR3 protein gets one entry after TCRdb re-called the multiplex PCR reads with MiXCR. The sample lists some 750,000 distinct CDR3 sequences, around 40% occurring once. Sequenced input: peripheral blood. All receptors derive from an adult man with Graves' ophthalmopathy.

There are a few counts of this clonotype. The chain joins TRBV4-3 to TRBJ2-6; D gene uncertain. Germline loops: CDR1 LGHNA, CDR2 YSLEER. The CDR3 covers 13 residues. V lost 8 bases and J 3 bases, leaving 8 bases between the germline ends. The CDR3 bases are TGCGCCAGCGGTCGCGGTGGGGCCAACGTCCTGACTTTC. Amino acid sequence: CASGRGGANVLTF.

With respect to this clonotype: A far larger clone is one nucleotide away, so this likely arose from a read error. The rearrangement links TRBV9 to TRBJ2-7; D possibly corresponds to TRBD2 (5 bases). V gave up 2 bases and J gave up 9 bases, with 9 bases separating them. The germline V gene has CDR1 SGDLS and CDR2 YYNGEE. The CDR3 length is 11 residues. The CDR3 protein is CASSVAGGQYF. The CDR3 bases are TGTGCCAGCAGCGTGGCGGGCGGGCAGTACTTC.

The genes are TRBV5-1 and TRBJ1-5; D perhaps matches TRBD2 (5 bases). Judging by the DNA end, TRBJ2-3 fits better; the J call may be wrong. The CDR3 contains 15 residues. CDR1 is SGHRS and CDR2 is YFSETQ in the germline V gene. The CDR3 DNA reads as TGCGCCAGCAGCTTGGAATCGGGGAGCACAGATACGCAGTATTTT. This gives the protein CASSLESGSTDTQYF.

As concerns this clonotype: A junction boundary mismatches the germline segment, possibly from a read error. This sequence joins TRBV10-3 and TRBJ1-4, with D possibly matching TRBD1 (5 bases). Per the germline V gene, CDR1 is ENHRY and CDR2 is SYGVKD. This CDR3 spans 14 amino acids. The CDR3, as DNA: TGTGCCATCGGTGAAGGGGCAGGGTCTGGAAAACTGTTTTTT. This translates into CAIGEGAGSGKLFF.

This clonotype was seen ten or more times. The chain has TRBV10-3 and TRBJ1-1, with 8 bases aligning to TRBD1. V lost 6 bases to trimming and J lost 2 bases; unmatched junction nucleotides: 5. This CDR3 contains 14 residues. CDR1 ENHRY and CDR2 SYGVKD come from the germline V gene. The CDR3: CAISLTGDNTEAFF. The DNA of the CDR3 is TGTGCCATCAGCCTGACAGGGGATAACACTGAAGCTTTCTTT.

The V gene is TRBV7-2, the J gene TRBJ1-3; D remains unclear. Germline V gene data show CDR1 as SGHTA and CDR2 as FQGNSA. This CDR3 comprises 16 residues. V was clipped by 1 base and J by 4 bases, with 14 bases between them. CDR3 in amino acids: CASSLGAKGSGNTIYF. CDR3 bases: TGTGCCAGCAGCTTAGGGGCTAAGGGATCCGGAAACACCATATATTTT. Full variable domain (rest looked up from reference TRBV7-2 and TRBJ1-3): GAGVSQSPSNKVTEKGKDVELRCDPISGHTALYWYRQSLGQGLEFLIYFQGNSAPDKSGLPSDRFSAERTGGSVSTLTIQRTQQEDSAVYLCASSLGAKGSGNTIYFGEGSWLTVV.

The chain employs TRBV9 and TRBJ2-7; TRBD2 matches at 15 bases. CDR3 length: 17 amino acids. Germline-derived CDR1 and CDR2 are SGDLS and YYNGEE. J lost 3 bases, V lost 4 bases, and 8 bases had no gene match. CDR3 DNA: TGTGCCAGCAGCCCAAGGACTAGCGGGGGGGCCGTCTACGAGCAGTACTTC. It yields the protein CASSPRTSGGAVYEQYF.

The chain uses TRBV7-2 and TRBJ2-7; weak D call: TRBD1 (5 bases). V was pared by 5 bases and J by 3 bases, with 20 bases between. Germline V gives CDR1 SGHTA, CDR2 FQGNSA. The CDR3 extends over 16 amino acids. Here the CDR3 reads CASSQAPTAADYEQYF. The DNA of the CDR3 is TGTGCCAGCAGCCAAGCTCCGACAGCCGCGGACTACGAGCAGTACTTC.

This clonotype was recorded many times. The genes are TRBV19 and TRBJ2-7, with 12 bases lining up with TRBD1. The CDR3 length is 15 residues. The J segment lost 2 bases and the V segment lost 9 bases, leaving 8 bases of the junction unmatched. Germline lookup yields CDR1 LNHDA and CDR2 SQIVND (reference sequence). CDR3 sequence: CASSPGTGGTYEQYF. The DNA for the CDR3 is TGTGCCAGCAGCCCGGGGACAGGGGGCACCTACGAGCAGTACTTC.

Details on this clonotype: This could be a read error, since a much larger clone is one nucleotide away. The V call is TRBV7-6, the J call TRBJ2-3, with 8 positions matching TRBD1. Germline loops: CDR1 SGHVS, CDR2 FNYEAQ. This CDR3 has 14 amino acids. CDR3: CASSLAMGTGTQYF. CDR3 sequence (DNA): TGTGCCAGCAGCTTAGCGATGGGGACAGGTACGCAGTATTTT.